This T cell receptor (beta chain) was sequenced in a study of shared clonotypes between healthy human individuals. As defined, naive CD8 cells were CD45RO-negative and positively selected for CCR7, with terminally differentiated effector memory CD45RA+ cells excluded. Donors included only healthy HIV-negative adults lacking recent acute infections or vaccinations. Nashville, Tennessee was home to all donors, who were Caucasian adults. Source study methods: Because ImmunoSEQ provided only junction sequences with no quality scores, the filtering differed. Sequencing was performed with immunoSEQ multiplex PCR; in TCRdb, only in-frame clones are kept and a portion is missing. The V and J calls and the clone size are those of that table, but D and trimming were determined from the DNA. The sample carries 2 million to 2.5 million clones, just under 95% recorded once. A remark on this clone: What it binds is unknown.

Germline values: CDR1 PRHDT, CDR2 FYEKMQ (reference sequence). The CDR3 is 12 amino acids. V was clipped by 7 bases and J by 2 bases, with 8 bases between them. Study findings and constraints: The diversity represented, both genetic and in exposure history, was limited by few donors.

The receptor was derived from a man younger than 35 in good health. Sequencing input: naive CD8+ T cells sorted from blood. The chain uses TRBV13 and TRBJ1-2, with D possibly matching TRBD1 (6 bases). The CDR3 loop reads CASNRGNYGYTF. The CDR3 DNA reads TGTGCCAGCAATAGGGGGAACTATGGCTACACCTTC.